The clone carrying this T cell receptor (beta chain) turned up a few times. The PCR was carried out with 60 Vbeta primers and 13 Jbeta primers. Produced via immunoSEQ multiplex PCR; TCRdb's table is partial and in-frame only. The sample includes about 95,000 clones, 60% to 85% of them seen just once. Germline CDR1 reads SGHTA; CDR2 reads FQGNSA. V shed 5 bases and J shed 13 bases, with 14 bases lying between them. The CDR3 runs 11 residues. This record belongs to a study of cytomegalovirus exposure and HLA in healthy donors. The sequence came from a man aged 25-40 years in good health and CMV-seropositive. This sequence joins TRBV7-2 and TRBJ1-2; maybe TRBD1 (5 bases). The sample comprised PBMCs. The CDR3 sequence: CASSGDWTRTF. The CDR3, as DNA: TGTGCCAGCAGCGGAGATTGGACACGCACCTTC.